The following is a T cell receptor beta chain sequence with its context. This clone appeared once. No cognate antigen has been identified for it. No much larger clonotype is one base removed from it; base qualities were not supplied. CD8 naive samples consisted of CD45RO-negative cells that were positively selected for CCR7, yielding a CD45RA+CCR7+ population without TemRA cells. Donors were healthy HIV-negative adults with no recently reported acute infections or vaccinations. Every donor was a Caucasian adult residing in Nashville, Tennessee, USA. Blood was obtained by leukapheresis, after which PBMCs were separated by Ficoll-Histopaque density gradient centrifugation and cryopreserved in liquid nitrogen vapor phase. Analytical flow cytometry was used to check the purity and quantity of each magnetically sorted T cell population. Each sorted fraction had its genomic DNA isolated and then quantified by UV absorbance on a Nanodrop 2000c.

The CDR3 spans 13 residues, from the cysteine through the phenylalanine. Only the CDR3 DNA is retained, 39 bases long and in frame from the first base. The V and J ends are trimmed by 8 bases and 1 base, leaving 11 bases between them. As encoded in the germline V gene (reference sequence), CDR1 is SEHNR while CDR2 is FQNEAQ. Using the deep immunoSEQ assay, TCR CDR3 regions were amplified from genomic DNA by multiplex PCR. For each cell subset, the extracted genomic DNA was distributed evenly across all wells of several immunoSEQ 96-well plates, and each plate served as one replicate. Each replicate PCR for sorted subsets received about 180 ng genomic DNA, equal to around 32,000 T cell genomes. The purified libraries were quantified using a Qubit 3.0 fluorometer, sized with a Bioanalyzer 2100, and then quantified again using the KAPA Library Quantification kit. Every immunoSEQ 96-well plate was sequenced on a dedicated single-read 150-cycle Illumina NextSeq 550 flow cell. On the study's bioinformatics: Because the immunoSEQ output included only junctional sequences and no quality scores, the filtering could not be the same as the filtering used for full-length reads. Sequences were annotated with PyIR, a Python wrapper for IgBLAST v1.9, using IMGT germline references to assign V/J genes and CDR3. Reads with weak V/J assignments (E-value above 1e-6), missing CDR3, stop codons, out-of-frame junctions, or ambiguous translated residues were removed. V3J clonotypes were defined by identical inferred V gene, J gene, and CDR3 amino acid sequence. Percentage overlap between repertoires was calculated by dividing the number of shared unique clonotypes by the size of the smaller repertoire. Richness of each repertoire was evaluated using RTK rarefaction, the Chao1 estimator, and Recon v2.1 estimates of unobserved clonotypes. Generation probabilities were computed with OLGA for all TCRbeta clonotypes obtained by the gDNA method from several donors. The immuneACCESS repertoire file appears here via TCRdb, limited to in-frame rearrangements. These files lack a portion of the clones; in checked studies, under half of the deficit traces to unresolved V genes, and the cause of the others is not known. D and trimming come from the DNA, and the V and J calls and clone size come from that table. This sample comprises around 1.9 million clones, just over 90% of them detected only once. The top ten clonotypes cover 1.5% to 2% of the sample.

The record originates from a study of shared clonotypes between healthy human individuals (dated by TCRdb to 2018 to 2021). Context from the whole study: The cohort included three men and a couple of women between 18 and 49 years of age. Per donor, three plates each were used for CD4 naive and CD4 memory, two for CD8 naive, and one for CD8 memory. To estimate repertoire size and how much clonotype sharing occurs between individuals, the study deeply sequenced the blood TCR repertoires of about five healthy adults. Different laboratories and diverse techniques were used to prepare libraries and sequence TCR repertoires, to increase sequencing depth and limit assay-specific biases. Per donor, leukapheresis produced somewhere between about 0.8 and 9 billion PBMCs. What the research found in general, with its limitations: Higher generation probabilities were observed for clonotypes shared by all four sorted-subset donors than for non-shared clonotypes. When several donors were compared, the shared fraction of clonotypes was about 5% for naive CD4, 3% to 4% for naive CD8, 2.3% for memory CD4, and 0.3% to 0.5% for memory CD8. Based on pairwise subsampling, the degree of clonotype sharing among donors was expected to be affected by sequencing depth. Sampling was restricted to blood, and TCR repertoires in tissue are likely to differ from TCR repertoires in blood. Incomplete sequencing was indicated by rarefaction of sorted-subset datasets, despite the large sequencing depth. Naive subsets generally had larger estimated clonotype richness than memory subsets did. Because the study included only a small number of donors, the genetic and exposure-history diversity represented was limited.

The sequencing input was naive CD8+ T cells from PBMCs. This specimen's cell subset or site label, per the study, means: CD45RA+CCR7+. The clonotype was recovered from a man aged 18 to 35 in good health. Some clones in this sample may be carry-over from other donors' samples. The V and J segments used are TRBV7-9 and TRBJ2-5; 6 matching bases give a weak D call of TRBD2. The base sequence is TGTGCCAGCCAGGTGGGAGGCCAAGAGACCCAGTACTTC. This yields the protein CASQVGGQETQYF.